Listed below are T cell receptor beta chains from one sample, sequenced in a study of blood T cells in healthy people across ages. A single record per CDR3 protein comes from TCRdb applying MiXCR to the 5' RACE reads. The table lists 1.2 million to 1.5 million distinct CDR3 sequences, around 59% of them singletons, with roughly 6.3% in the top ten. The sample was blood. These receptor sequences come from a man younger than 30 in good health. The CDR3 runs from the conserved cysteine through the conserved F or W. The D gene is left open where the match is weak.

CDR3aa: CASSLGRVNYGYTF; v_gene: TRBV27; d_gene: NA; j_gene: TRBJ1-2
CDR3aa: CAGRIRETQYF; v_gene: TRBV28; d_gene: NA; j_gene: NA
CDR3aa: CASSLTGVSPDTQYF; v_gene: TRBV12-3/TRBV12-4; d_gene: TRBD1; j_gene: TRBJ2-3
CDR3aa: CASSVWASGEAFF; v_gene: TRBV27; d_gene: NA; j_gene: TRBJ1-1
CDR3aa: CASVPLGSYEQYF; v_gene: TRBV12-3/TRBV12-4; d_gene: NA; j_gene: TRBJ2-7
CDR3aa: CASSSLLTGFNTEAFF; v_gene: TRBV6-6; d_gene: TRBD1; j_gene: TRBJ1-1
CDR3aa: CASSTRDTNLLGEQYF; v_gene: TRBV4-1; d_gene: NA; j_gene: TRBJ2-7
CDR3aa: CASSRGQGDEKLFF; v_gene: TRBV3-1; d_gene: TRBD1; j_gene: TRBJ1-4
CDR3aa: CASSGPGQGPDTRYF; v_gene: TRBV25-1; d_gene: TRBD1; j_gene: TRBJ2-3
CDR3aa: CASSLAWGPYEQYF; v_gene: TRBV7-2; d_gene: NA; j_gene: TRBJ2-7
CDR3aa: CASSQFTGPEQYF; v_gene: TRBV4-2; d_gene: NA; j_gene: TRBJ2-7
CDR3aa: CASSQRGNYGYTF; v_gene: TRBV4-3; d_gene: NA; j_gene: TRBJ1-2
CDR3aa: CSARLGGMRPRTDTQYF; v_gene: TRBV20-1; d_gene: TRBD2; j_gene: TRBJ2-3
CDR3aa: CASTLDRGDETQYF; v_gene: TRBV12-3/TRBV12-4; d_gene: TRBD1; j_gene: TRBJ2-5
CDR3aa: CSAPGRSNEKLFF; v_gene: TRBV20-1; d_gene: NA; j_gene: TRBJ1-4
CDR3aa: CASSFVSDTQYF; v_gene: TRBV5-6; d_gene: NA; j_gene: TRBJ2-3
CDR3aa: CSARSRQGVQPQHF; v_gene: TRBV20-1; d_gene: NA; j_gene: TRBJ1-5
CDR3aa: CATATSGRSSGANVLTF; v_gene: TRBV15; d_gene: TRBD2; j_gene: TRBJ2-6
CDR3aa: CASSGTGNYEQYF; v_gene: TRBV5-1; d_gene: TRBD1; j_gene: TRBJ2-7
CDR3aa: CSARAGSYEQYF; v_gene: TRBV20-1; d_gene: NA; j_gene: TRBJ2-7
CDR3aa: CSAGGLAVTQYF; v_gene: TRBV20-1; d_gene: TRBD2; j_gene: TRBJ2-5
CDR3aa: CSVRTGSELFF; v_gene: TRBV29-1; d_gene: NA; j_gene: TRBJ1-4
CDR3aa: CASSYSGQGAPTLHF; v_gene: TRBV6-6; d_gene: TRBD1; j_gene: TRBJ1-6
CDR3aa: CASSKTSGGNNEQFF; v_gene: TRBV2; d_gene: TRBD2; j_gene: TRBJ2-1
CDR3aa: CASSAPPGGEQFF; v_gene: TRBV2; d_gene: NA; j_gene: TRBJ2-1
CDR3aa: CASSARVDEQYF; v_gene: TRBV13; d_gene: NA; j_gene: NA
CDR3aa: CAISEGTSSYEQYF; v_gene: TRBV10-3; d_gene: TRBD2; j_gene: TRBJ2-7
CDR3aa: CASRPRDSGRSNEQFF; v_gene: TRBV6-6; d_gene: TRBD1; j_gene: TRBJ2-1
CDR3aa: CSARDRGAGTDTQYF; v_gene: TRBV20-1; d_gene: NA; j_gene: TRBJ2-3
CDR3aa: CASSPRLGAGDYEQYF; v_gene: TRBV28; d_gene: TRBD2; j_gene: NA
CDR3aa: CSARRTDSTDTQYF; v_gene: TRBV20-1; d_gene: NA; j_gene: TRBJ2-3
CDR3aa: CASSFRTFYEQYF; v_gene: TRBV6-6; d_gene: NA; j_gene: TRBJ2-7
CDR3aa: CASKPLLVWGTDTQYF; v_gene: TRBV12-3/TRBV12-4; d_gene: NA; j_gene: TRBJ2-3
CDR3aa: CASSQDPLGQETQYF; v_gene: TRBV4-1; d_gene: NA; j_gene: TRBJ2-5
CDR3aa: CASSQSTGYYGYTF; v_gene: TRBV4-3; d_gene: TRBD1; j_gene: TRBJ1-2
CDR3aa: CASSQIPGEQYF; v_gene: TRBV4-2; d_gene: NA; j_gene: NA
CDR3aa: CASSAPGLAGAEQYF; v_gene: TRBV28; d_gene: TRBD2; j_gene: NA
CDR3aa: CASSQVGRQETQYF; v_gene: TRBV4-1; d_gene: NA; j_gene: TRBJ2-5
CDR3aa: CSASRGVQELFF; v_gene: TRBV20-1; d_gene: NA; j_gene: TRBJ1-4
CDR3aa: CASSLAEATSGGYNEQFF; v_gene: TRBV5-6; d_gene: TRBD2; j_gene: TRBJ2-1
CDR3aa: CASRLSSDEQFF; v_gene: TRBV7-9; d_gene: NA; j_gene: TRBJ2-1